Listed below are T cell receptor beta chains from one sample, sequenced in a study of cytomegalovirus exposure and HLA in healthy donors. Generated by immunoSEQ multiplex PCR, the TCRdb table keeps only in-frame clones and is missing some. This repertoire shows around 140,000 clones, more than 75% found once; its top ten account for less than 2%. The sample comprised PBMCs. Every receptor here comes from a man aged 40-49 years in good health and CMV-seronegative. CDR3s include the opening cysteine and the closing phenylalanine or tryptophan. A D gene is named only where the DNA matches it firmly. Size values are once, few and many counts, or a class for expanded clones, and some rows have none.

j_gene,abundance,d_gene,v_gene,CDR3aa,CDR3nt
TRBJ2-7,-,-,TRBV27,CASSLSGPYEQYF,TGTGCCAGCAGTTTATCGGGCCCCTACGAGCAGTACTTC
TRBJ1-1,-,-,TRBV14,CASSQFGNEAFF,TGTGCCAGCAGCCAATTCGGGAATGAAGCTTTCTTT
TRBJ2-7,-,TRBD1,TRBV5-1,CASSSRQGIGEQYF,TGCGCCAGCAGCTCGCGACAGGGAATAGGCGAGCAGTACTTC
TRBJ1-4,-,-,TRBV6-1,CASSDLTVSNEKLFF,TGTGCCAGCAGTGACTTGACAGTTTCTAATGAAAAACTGTTTTTT
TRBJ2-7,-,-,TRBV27,CASSWSGQADYEQYF,TGTGCCAGCAGTTGGAGCGGGCAAGCGGACTACGAGCAGTACTTC
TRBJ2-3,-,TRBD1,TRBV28,CASSLRTGDTTSTDTQYF,TGTGCCAGCAGTTTAAGGACAGGGGACACCACCAGCACAGATACGCAGTATTTT
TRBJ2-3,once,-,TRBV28,CASTKAGSTDTQYF,TGTGCCAGCACCAAGGCAGGGAGCACAGATACGCAGTATTTT
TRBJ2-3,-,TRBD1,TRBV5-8,CASSQGTGTTDTQYF,TGTGCCAGCAGCCAAGGGACAGGCACCACAGATACGCAGTATTTT
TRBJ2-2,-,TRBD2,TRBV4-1,CASSQAGGLSRELFF,TGCGCCAGCAGCCAAGCGGGAGGGTTGAGCAGGGAGCTGTTTTTT
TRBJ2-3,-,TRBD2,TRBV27,CASMVLAGDTQYF,TGTGCCAGCATGGTTCTAGCGGGAGATACGCAGTATTTT
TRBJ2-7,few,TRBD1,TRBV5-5,CASSLEGQGYEQYF,TGTGCCAGCAGCTTGGAGGGACAGGGCTACGAGCAGTACTTC
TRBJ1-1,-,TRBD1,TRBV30,CAWKVKGALNTEAFF,TGTGCCTGGAAGGTGAAGGGGGCGCTGAACACTGAAGCTTTCTTT
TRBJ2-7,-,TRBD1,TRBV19,CASSGTGYEQYF,TGTGCCAGTAGTGGGACAGGCTACGAGCAGTACTTC
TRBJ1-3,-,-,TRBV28,CASSPRVAGNTIYF,TGTGCCAGCAGCCCGCGGGTAGCTGGAAACACCATATATTTT
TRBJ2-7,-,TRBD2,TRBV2,CASRERLAEFLEQYF,TGTGCCAGCAGGGAAAGACTAGCGGAGTTCCTCGAGCAGTACTTC
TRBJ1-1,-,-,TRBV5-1,CASSLAGRGSEAFF,TGCGCCAGCAGCTTGGCCGGGAGAGGCTCTGAAGCTTTCTTT
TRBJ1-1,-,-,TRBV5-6,CASSIDGGAFTEAFF,TGTGCCAGCAGCATAGACGGGGGAGCTTTCACTGAAGCTTTCTTT
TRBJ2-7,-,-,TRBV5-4,CASSLERDYEQYF,TGTGCCAGCAGCTTGGAACGGGACTACGAGCAGTACTTC
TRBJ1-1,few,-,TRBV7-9,CASSLARLLNTEAFF,TGTGCCAGCAGCTTAGCGCGGCTGCTGAACACTGAAGCTTTCTTT
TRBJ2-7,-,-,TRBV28,CASSTSAGTYEQYF,TGTGCCAGCAGCACGTCCGCGGGTACCTACGAGCAGTACTTC
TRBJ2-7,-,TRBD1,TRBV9,CASSVDGTGKTYEQYF,TGTGCCAGCAGCGTAGATGGGACAGGGAAGACCTACGAGCAGTACTTC
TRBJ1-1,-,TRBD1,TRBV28,CASTRTGVNTEAFF,TGTGCCAGCACCCGGACAGGGGTGAACACTGAAGCTTTCTTT
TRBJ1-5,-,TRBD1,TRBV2,CASSGTGALNQPQHF,TGTGCCAGCAGCGGAACAGGGGCCCTCAATCAGCCCCAGCATTTT
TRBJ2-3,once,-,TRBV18,CASSPGSLARDTQYF,TGTGCCAGCTCACCCGGAAGCCTAGCGAGGGATACGCAGTATTTT
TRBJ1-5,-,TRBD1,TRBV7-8,CASSLAAGGIYSQPQHF,TGTGCCAGCAGCTTAGCTGCAGGGGGCATATATAGCCAGCCCCAGCATTTT
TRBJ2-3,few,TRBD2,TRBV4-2,CASSQEIAGGELADTQYF,TGTGCCAGCAGCCAAGAGATAGCGGGGGGAGAGCTCGCAGATACGCAGTATTTT
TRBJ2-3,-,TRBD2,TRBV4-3,CASSQDRAGGLSDTQYF,TGCGCCAGCAGCCAAGATCGGGCGGGGGGGCTGTCAGATACGCAGTATTTT
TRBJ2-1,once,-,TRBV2,CASSGTRGAAGPIF,TGTGCCAGCAGTGGCACGCGGGGCGCAGCGGGCCCTATCTTC
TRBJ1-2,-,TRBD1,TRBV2,CASSGDTGGKDGYTF,TGTGCCAGCAGTGGGGACACAGGGGGGAAGGATGGCTACACCTTC
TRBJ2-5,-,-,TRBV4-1,CASSLGTQNPFPETQYF,TGCGCCAGCAGCCTTGGGACTCAGAACCCCTTTCCAGAGACCCAGTACTTC
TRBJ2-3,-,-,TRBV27,CASSFSSTDTQYF,TGTGCCAGCAGTTTCTCTAGCACAGATACGCAGTATTTT
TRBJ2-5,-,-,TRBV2,CASSDFGSTAVETQYF,TGTGCCAGCAGTGATTTTGGGAGCACGGCTGTGGAGACCCAGTACTTC
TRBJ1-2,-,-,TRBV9,CASSVTGNYGYTF,TGTGCCAGCAGCGTTACAGGGAACTATGGCTACACCTTC
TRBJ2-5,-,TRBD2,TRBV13,CASSLAGEGQETQYF,TGTGCCAGCAGCTTAGCGGGGGAGGGGCAAGAGACCCAGTACTTC
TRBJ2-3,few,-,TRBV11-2,CASSYDGGTRPPGTQYF,TGTGCCAGCAGCTATGATGGGGGCACCCGCCCTCCGGGTACGCAGTATTTT
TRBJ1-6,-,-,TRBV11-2,CASSLGTSSYNSPLHF,TGTGCCAGCAGCTTAGGTACCAGCTCCTATAATTCACCCCTCCACTTT
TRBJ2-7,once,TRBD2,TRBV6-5,CASSPPGGGTYEQYF,TGTGCCAGCAGTCCCCCCGGGGGGGGGACCTACGAGCAGTACTTC
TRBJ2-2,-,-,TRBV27,CASSLSTANTGELFF,TGTGCCAGCAGTTTATCGACAGCGAACACCGGGGAGCTGTTTTTT
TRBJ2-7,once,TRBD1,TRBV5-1,CASSSRTGSLSYEQYF,TGCGCCAGCAGCTCGAGGACAGGGAGCCTCTCCTACGAGCAGTACTTC
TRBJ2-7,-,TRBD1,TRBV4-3,CASSQIGGPAEQYF,TGCGCCAGCAGCCAAATAGGGGGCCCGGCCGAGCAGTACTTC
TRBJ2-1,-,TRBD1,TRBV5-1,CASSLVPSDRGTNEQFF,TGCGCCAGCAGCTTGGTTCCCTCGGACAGGGGGACCAATGAGCAGTTCTTC
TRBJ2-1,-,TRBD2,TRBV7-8,CASSASSGGAKNEQFF,TGTGCCAGCAGCGCTTCTAGCGGGGGGGCCAAAAATGAGCAGTTCTTC
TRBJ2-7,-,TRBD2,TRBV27,CASSPIIAPPLAGDTYEQYF,TGTGCCAGCAGTCCAATTATAGCCCCCCCCCTAGCGGGAGATACGTACGAGCAGTACTTC
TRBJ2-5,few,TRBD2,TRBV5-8,CASSLGGLAGETQYF,TGTGCCAGCAGCTTGGGGGGACTAGCGGGGGAGACCCAGTACTTC
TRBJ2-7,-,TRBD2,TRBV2,CASSQGLAGTHYEQYF,TGTGCCAGCAGTCAGGGACTAGCGGGCACCCACTACGAGCAGTACTTC
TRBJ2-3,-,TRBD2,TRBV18,CASSPGLGTDTQYF,TGTGCCAGCTCACCTGGACTAGGTACAGATACGCAGTATTTT
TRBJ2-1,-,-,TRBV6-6,CASSYSSGDYNEQFF,TGTGCCAGCAGTTACTCTAGCGGAGATTACAATGAGCAGTTCTTC
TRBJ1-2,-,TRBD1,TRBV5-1,CASSPGFGQGIGYTF,TGCGCCAGCAGCCCAGGTTTCGGACAGGGGATAGGCTACACCTTC
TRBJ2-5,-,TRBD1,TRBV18,CASSPGTGQETQYF,TGTGCCAGCTCACCAGGGACAGGGCAAGAGACCCAGTACTTC